This T cell receptor beta chain was sequenced in a study of cytomegalovirus exposure and HLA in healthy donors listed by TCRdb under 2017. For the wider study: According to an earlier analysis of 587 of the donors, about 179 million T cells yielded 95 million to 140 million unique TCR beta sequences and approximately 300 Gb of sequence data. A later genetic analysis used genome-wide SNP genotypes for about 55% of the 666 donors, treating that subset as a discovery cohort. High-throughput TCR immunosequencing, statistical association of individual TCRs with disease status, and machine learning were combined to predict cytomegalovirus infection status. The study aimed to test whether signatures of past pathogen exposure could be identified by cataloging public T cell receptors. A separate validation cohort of 100 to 150 different subjects was used in addition to the approximately 700-subject first cohort. The number of typed donors differed by locus: about 629-640 for A, B, C, DRB1 and DQB1; 522 for DQA1; around 580 for DPA1; and about 450 for DPB1. The study used immunosequencing to profile the T cell repertoires of hundreds of subjects and linked those repertoires to cytomegalovirus serostatus. In the later analysis, no new phenotypic data were used to find candidate immune exposures; instead, reliance was placed on TCR beta sequences and their occurrence across donors. HLA typing included class I and class II loci at four-digit resolution. Across approximately 400 genotyped donors of the cohort, an average of approximately 240,000 unique TCR beta nucleotide sequences per donor were sequenced, and approximately 19% of those sequences were non-productive. An earlier analysis of 587 of the donors used high-throughput TCR beta sequencing to judge whether each TCR beta V gene segment behaved as functional or pseudogenic. About 330 gigabases of sequencing data and around 90 million unique TCR sequences made up an early release that covered some 640 HLA-typed donors. A later analysis re-examined previously published TCR beta repertoires from about 700 donors and added high-resolution HLA genotyping to investigate patterns of TCR occurrence. Every discovery cohort repertoire had been produced on one sequencing platform. Donor age, sex, ethnicity and CMV serostatus were compiled together with the repertoire data. Several DR-DQ haplotypes were handled as single units for association and clustering because linkage in the cohort was strong. The genetic ancestry cluster associated with self-reported Caucasian donors included 70% to 85% of the 300 to 450 genotyped donors. Overall results and qualifications from the work: The sequencing pipeline was judged likely to have produced a cluster of highly shared sequence variants as a technical artifact. Most TCR sequences were seen in very few donors, while some public TCRs were found in many individuals. It was suggested by the authors that the approach could potentially be generalized to other disease states and immunological phenotypes. A later genetic analysis reported fewer N-insertions in productive TCRs among donors in an Asian-associated ancestry cluster than the 666-donor mean. In a later analysis, the rate of TCR association differed among HLA loci, with DRB1 alleles having the most associated TCRs and HLA-C alleles having the fewest. A further reported finding was that TCR beta sequences accurately predicted the HLA-A and HLA-B alleles for most subjects in the first cohort. For the cohort, immune exposure information was limited to CMV serostatus. Only TCR beta chains were sequenced in this cohort, and the absence of alpha or paired-chain data limited detectable features. In vitro tests confirmed that a few of the cytomegalovirus-associated TCR beta chains recognize cytomegalovirus antigens. The classifier was reported to diagnose cytomegalovirus status with high specificity and sensitivity in both the original and validation cohorts. At a false discovery rate of 0.05, a later analysis linked 16,951 TCR beta sequences to specific HLA alleles. When HLA alleles, especially DR and DQ, strongly co-occurred, attributing TCR associations to individual alleles was difficult. In a later analysis, HLA-associated TCR beta chains showed more clonal expansion and lower generation probabilities than non-associated chains that were equally common. The earlier analysis of about 600 of the donors excluded over 15 rarely observed V segments, including chromosome 9 orphons, because counts were too low. Because the 87-base-pair reads could not distinguish some IMGT-functional V segments, including TRBV6-2 and TRBV6-3, those segments were excluded. Correlated functional status among segregating V segments might be attributable to linkage disequilibrium, but an unknown experimental factor could not be ruled out. An association between a missense DCLRE1C variant and V-gene and J-gene trimming of TCR beta chains was found in a later genetic analysis and replicated in an independent cohort. Several of the top co-occurrence clusters appeared to be linked to parvovirus B19, influenza, CMV and Epstein-Barr virus, according to a later analysis. Broadly in line with IMGT annotations, most TCR beta V segments showed up in productive rearrangements about 90% or about 30% of the time in an earlier analysis of around 550 of the donors. Most CMV-associated TCR beta chains appeared to be HLA-restricted in a later analysis, and the HLA associations seemed to be driven largely by CMV exposure. The study listed 164 TCR beta chains as associated with cytomegalovirus. Because HLA typing was missing for some donors at each locus, association tests included only the typed subset. Sequencing depth was assumed to be roughly uniform across donors in the presence/absence analyses, though that assumption may not hold.

The germline V gene yields MGHRA for CDR1 and YSYEKL for CDR2. From the cysteine through the phenylalanine, the CDR3 covers 16 amino acids. Of all the DNA, just the CDR3 is kept, 48 bases in frame from base 1. V trim: 4 bases; J trim: 1 base; unmatched bases: 6. The cohort consisted of 666 healthy bone marrow donors. At the time of sampling, all cohort members were nominally healthy, though unrecorded immune exposures were likely present. The donor was CMV seronegative and belonged to the group of approximately 320 seronegative cohort members. Every donor gave a peripheral blood sample, and the peripheral blood mononuclear cells from that sample were used for TCR beta sequencing. The Qiagen DNeasy Blood Extraction Kit was used to extract genomic DNA from the blood cell samples. The library was built by means of the immunoSEQ multiplex PCR assay. The multiplex PCR relied on a mix of 60 forward primers for TCR Vbeta segments and 13 reverse primers for TCR Jbeta segments. The CDR3 region of rearranged TCR beta genes was amplified from genomic DNA with a multiplex PCR assay. The amplified TCR beta libraries were sequenced on the Illumina HiSeq System as 87-base-pair reads. From the authors' description of their analysis: Across the 640 or so repertoires, a later analysis counted 75 million to 90 million unique TCR beta chains, roughly 11 million of which were shared by at least two donors. To remove PCR and sequencing errors, raw reads were error-corrected and collapsed into unique sequences using a nearest-neighbor algorithm that merged closely related sequences. V, D and J gene segments were assigned by aligning CDR3 sequences to IMGT reference sequences. For a sequence to be retained, a match of at least six nucleotides to both a V gene segment and a J gene segment was required. A rearrangement was called productive if the CDR3 had no stop codons and remained in frame with V and J, and every other rearrangement was called non-productive. Following IMGT convention, CDR3 was defined as the stretch from the second conserved V-encoded cysteine up to the conserved J-encoded phenylalanine. The earlier analysis of about 560 of the donors excluded any sequence lacking an unambiguous match to a single V gene segment. An earlier analysis of 587 of the donors called V segments functional above 56.7% productive rearrangements and segregating when the between-donor standard deviation exceeded 5%. A statistical classification framework was developed to diagnose cytomegalovirus status using the catalog of TCR beta chain sequences. A later analysis assigned V and J genes by comparing TCR nucleotide sequences with IMGT/GENE-DB human TR gene sequences. The TCRdist pipeline was used in a later analysis to assign CDR3 sequences and most-parsimonious VDJ recombination scenarios. In a later analysis, every TCR beta chain was defined by the combination of its CDR3 amino acid sequence and its V-gene family, and reads without a unique V-gene family were dropped. In a later analysis, 450 to 600 highly shared, low-generation-probability nucleotide sequences were removed to address suspected cross-contamination and a sequencing artifact. In a later analysis, a clonal expansion index for each public chain was calculated from normalized within-repertoire ranks of inferred template counts. In a later analysis, generation probabilities were computed using a VDJ recombination model fitted to out-of-frame rearrangements, and the results were checked against IGoR. In a later analysis, TCR-TCR, TCR-HLA and TCR-CMV co-occurrence was scored with hypergeometric tests, and a repertoire-size bias correction was applied to TCR pairs. False discovery rates were estimated in a later analysis by permuting HLA or CMV assignments 20 times. In a later analysis, co-occurring TCRs were grouped using DBSCAN, and TCRdist sequence similarity was added for clustering within HLA-allele-positive subsets. For co-occurrence clustering, repertoires with fewer than 30,000 or more than 120,000 public chains were excluded, along with roughly five repertoires with anomalous nucleotide sharing. This immuneACCESS table, as held by TCRdb, lists in-frame sequences with V and J called but not all clones. Of the missing ones, under half trace to an unresolved V gene in checked studies; the others have no known cause. The V and J calls and the clone size are those of that table, but D and trimming were determined from the DNA. This sample holds around 100,000 clones; 66% were observed only once. The top ten clones comprise 2.5% to 4% of the sample.

In the case of this clone: It has no known antigen specificity. No much larger clonotype is one base removed from it; base qualities were not supplied.

The receptor was derived from a woman in her 50s in good health and CMV-seronegative. Sequencing was done on a sample of PBMCs. The chain is made from TRBV4-1 and TRBJ2-1, with 8 central nucleotides matching TRBD1. The CDR3: CASSRAGGQSYNEQFF. Read as DNA, the sequence is TGCGCCAGCAGCCGAGCAGGGGGCCAGTCCTACAATGAGCAGTTCTTC.